This T cell receptor beta chain comes out of a study of blood T cell repertoires in COVID-19. The CDR3 spans 15 residues. V lost 4 bases to trimming and J lost 3 bases; unmatched junction nucleotides: 5. Germline V gene data show CDR1 as SGHKS and CDR2 as YYEKEE (reference sequence). TCRdb's copy holds only in-frame clones and misses some; the assay was immunoSEQ multiplex PCR. The profile shows about 80,000 clones, more than 70% of them singletons. Sequenced sample: peripheral blood. This receptor was taken from a man between 70 and 80 years old with active or convalescent COVID-19. V is TRBV5-5 and J is TRBJ1-3; the match to TRBD1 covers 9 bases. Here the CDR3 reads CASSTTGGGGNTIYF. CDR3 nucleotides: TGTGCCAGCAGCACAACAGGGGGCGGTGGAAACACCATATATTTT.